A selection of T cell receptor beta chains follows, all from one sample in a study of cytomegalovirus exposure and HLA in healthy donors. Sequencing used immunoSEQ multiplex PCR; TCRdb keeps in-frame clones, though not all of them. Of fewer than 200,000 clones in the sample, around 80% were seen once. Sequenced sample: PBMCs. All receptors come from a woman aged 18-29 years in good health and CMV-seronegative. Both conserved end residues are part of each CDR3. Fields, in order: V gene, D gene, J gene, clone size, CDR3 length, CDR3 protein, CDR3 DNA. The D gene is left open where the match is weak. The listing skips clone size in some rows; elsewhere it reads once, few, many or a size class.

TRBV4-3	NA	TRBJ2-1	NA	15	CASSPDRDWREEQFF	TGCGCCAGCAGCCCCGACAGGGATTGGCGGGAAGAGCAGTTCTTC
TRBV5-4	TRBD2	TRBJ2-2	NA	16	CASSRAGAWGTGELFF	TGTGCCAGCAGTCGCGCGGGAGCCTGGGGAACCGGGGAGCTGTTTTTT
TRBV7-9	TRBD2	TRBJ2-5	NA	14	CASRHFAGEETQYF	TGTGCCAGCAGACACTTTGCGGGGGAAGAGACCCAGTACTTC
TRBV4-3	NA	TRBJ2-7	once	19	CASSQDLLGQGSRSYEQYF	TGCGCCAGCAGCCAAGATCTTCTTGGTCAGGGGAGTAGATCCTACGAGCAGTACTTC
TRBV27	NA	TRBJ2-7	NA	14	CASSLSSGAYEQYF	TGTGCCAGCAGTTTATCGTCGGGAGCCTACGAGCAGTACTTC
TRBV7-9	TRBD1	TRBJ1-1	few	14	CASSGAGGETEAFF	TGTGCCAGCTCGGGGGCAGGGGGCGAAACTGAAGCTTTCTTT
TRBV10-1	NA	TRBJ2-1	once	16	CASSEVSLSSYNEQFF	TGCGCCAGCAGTGAAGTTTCCCTGAGCTCCTACAATGAGCAGTTCTTC
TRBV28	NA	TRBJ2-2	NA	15	CASSSGGRSTGELFF	TGTGCCAGCAGTTCAGGGGGGCGCAGCACCGGGGAGCTGTTTTTT
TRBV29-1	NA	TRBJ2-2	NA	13	CSVEWHNTGELFF	TGCAGCGTTGAATGGCACAACACCGGGGAGCTGTTTTTT
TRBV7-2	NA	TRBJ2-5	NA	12	CASSLDLETQYF	TGTGCCAGCAGCTTAGATCTCGAGACCCAGTACTTC
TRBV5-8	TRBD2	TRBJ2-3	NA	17	CASSSPPGTSGRDTQYF	TGTGCCAGCAGCTCCCCTCCCGGGACTAGCGGGAGGGATACGCAGTATTTT
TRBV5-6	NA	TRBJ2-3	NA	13	CASSPPRGDTQYF	TGTGCCAGCAGCCCTCCCAGGGGAGATACGCAGTATTTT
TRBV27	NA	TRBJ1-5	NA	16	CASSLSSRGGNQPQHF	TGTGCCAGCAGTTTATCTTCCAGGGGCGGCAATCAGCCCCAGCATTTT
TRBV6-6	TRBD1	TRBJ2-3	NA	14	CASSGTGVYDTQYF	TGTGCCAGCAGCGGGACAGGGGTTTATGATACGCAGTATTTT
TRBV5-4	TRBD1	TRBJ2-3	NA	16	CASSVGQGGSTDTQYF	TGTGCCAGCAGCGTCGGACAGGGCGGGAGCACAGATACGCAGTATTTT
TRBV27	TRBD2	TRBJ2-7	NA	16	CASSLIGAGGPHEQYF	TGTGCCAGCAGTTTAATCGGCGCGGGAGGGCCCCACGAGCAGTACTTC
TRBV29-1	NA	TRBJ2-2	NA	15	CSVERQGIETGELFF	TGCAGCGTTGAAAGGCAGGGGATCGAAACCGGGGAGCTGTTTTTT
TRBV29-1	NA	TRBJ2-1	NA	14	CSVGFAGSYNEQFF	TGCAGCGTTGGTTTTGCGGGTTCATACAATGAGCAGTTCTTC
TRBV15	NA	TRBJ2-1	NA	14	CATSYLLQGRVQFF	TGTGCCACCAGCTATCTTCTACAGGGTAGGGTGCAGTTCTTC
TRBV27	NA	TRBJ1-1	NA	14	CASGGRGAYTEAFF	TGTGCCAGCGGGGGACGGGGGGCGTACACTGAAGCTTTCTTT
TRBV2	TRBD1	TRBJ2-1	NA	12	CAIQTGANEQFF	TGTGCCATACAGACAGGGGCCAATGAGCAGTTCTTC
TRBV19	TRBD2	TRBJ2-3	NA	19	CASSGPTSGRALSTDTQYF	TGTGCCAGTAGTGGGCCGACTAGCGGGAGGGCCCTAAGCACAGATACGCAGTATTTT
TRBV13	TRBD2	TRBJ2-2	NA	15	CASSLRGGYTGELFF	TGTGCCAGCAGCTTGCGGGGGGGGTACACCGGGGAGCTGTTTTTT
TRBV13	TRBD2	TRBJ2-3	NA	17	CASSLGRREGGGDTQYF	TGTGCCAGCAGCTTAGGCCGACGGGAGGGCGGGGGAGATACGCAGTATTTT
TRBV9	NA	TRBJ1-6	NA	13	CASSTTGNSPLHF	TGTGCCAGCAGCACCACAGGGAATTCACCCCTCCACTTT
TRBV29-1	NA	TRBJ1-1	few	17	CSVEGAGTDVMNTEAFF	TGCAGCGTTGAAGGGGCTGGAACAGACGTTATGAACACTGAAGCTTTCTTT
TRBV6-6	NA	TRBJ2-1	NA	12	CASLGLYNEQFF	TGTGCCAGTCTGGGACTTTACAATGAGCAGTTCTTC
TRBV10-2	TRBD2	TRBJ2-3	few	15	CASAQREGRGDTQYF	TGCGCCAGCGCACAGCGGGAGGGCCGAGGAGATACGCAGTATTTT
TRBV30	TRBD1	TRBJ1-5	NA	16	CAWSVGESRGNQPQHF	TGTGCCTGGAGTGTAGGGGAGAGCAGGGGGAATCAGCCCCAGCATTTT
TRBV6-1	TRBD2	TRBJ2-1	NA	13	CASSEPGRDEQFF	TGTGCCAGCAGTGAACCAGGGAGGGATGAGCAGTTCTTC
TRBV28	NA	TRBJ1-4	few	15	CASSSRRREEKKLFF	TGTGCCAGCAGTTCTCGCCGCAGGGAGGAGAAAAAACTGTTTTTT
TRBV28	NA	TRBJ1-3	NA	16	CASSSTVPLSGNTIYF	TGTGCCAGCAGTTCGACAGTCCCCCTAAGTGGAAACACCATATATTTT
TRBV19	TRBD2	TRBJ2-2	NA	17	CASSIDPSGRDTGELFF	TGTGCCAGTAGTATAGATCCCAGCGGGAGGGACACCGGGGAGCTGTTTTTT
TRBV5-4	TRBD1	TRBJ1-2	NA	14	CASSWDRASYGYTF	TGTGCCAGCAGCTGGGACAGGGCTTCCTATGGCTACACCTTC
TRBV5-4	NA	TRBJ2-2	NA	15	CASSFDNWATGELFF	TGTGCCAGCAGCTTCGACAATTGGGCCACCGGGGAGCTGTTTTTT
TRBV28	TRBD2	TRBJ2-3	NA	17	CASSPEDLAGGVDTQYF	TGTGCCAGCAGTCCCGAGGACTTGGCGGGAGGGGTAGATACGCAGTATTTT
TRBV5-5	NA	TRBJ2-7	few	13	CASSLDVPGEQYF	TGTGCCAGCAGCCTCGACGTGCCAGGGGAGCAGTACTTC